A single sample is the source of the 8 T cell receptor beta chains below, sequenced in a study of blood T cells in healthy people across ages (dated by TCRdb to the mid-2010s). The library was generated by 5' RACE. The run used an Illumina HiSeq 2500. A second PCR of roughly 6 to 12 cycles was run with a J-beta primer mix and a sample-barcoded 5' primer. TCRdb handled the public reads itself, with Q25 trimming in fastp and clone calling in MiXCR, and kept productive beta chains. One record per CDR3 amino acid sequence lists the most common genes and DNA. The sample has more than 900,000 distinct CDR3 sequences on record, roughly 28% of them singletons. Roughly 10% of the sample rests with the top ten. The same sample was also studied in work on T cells of mothers and their children.

Sequencing was done on a sample of blood. The receptors shown here come from a woman between 40 and 55 years old in good health.

The chain couples TRBV6-5 to TRBJ1-5; 11 positions match TRBD1. CDR1 and CDR2 from the germline V gene are MNHEY and SVGAGI. V shed 6 bases and J 1 base; nucleotides not matched to a gene: 5. This CDR3 region has 16 residues. The CDR3 protein is CASRRTGGWSNQPQHF. CDR3 in DNA: TGTGCCAGCAGACGGACAGGGGGCTGGAGCAATCAGCCCCAGCATTTT.

This clonotype was seen at least ten times. The V and J genes are TRBV7-2 and TRBJ2-7; 7 nucleotides match TRBD1. V shed 0 bases and J 3 bases; nucleotides not matched to a gene: 5. Germline V lookup: CDR1 SGHTA, CDR2 FQGNSA. The CDR3 is 15 residues long. CDR3 DNA sequence: TGTGCCAGCAGCTTAGCCCCGGGACAGAACTACGAGCAGTACTTC. Amino acid sequence: CASSLAPGQNYEQYF.

This clonotype was counted many times. This chain connects TRBV28 to TRBJ1-2, with a weak D call TRBD1 (5 bases). Germline lookup yields CDR1 MDHEN and CDR2 SYDVKM. The CDR3 extends over 14 amino acids. Between the trimmed V and J ends, which lost 5 bases and 12 bases, there was a span of 22 bases. The CDR3 is CASSAPQDPSTDTF. CDR3 DNA sequence: TGTGCCAGCAGTGCGCCACAGGACCCTTCAACGGACACCTTC.

The V call is TRBV27, the J call TRBJ2-5; 7 bases agree with TRBD1. CDR1 is MNHEY and CDR2 is SMNVEV in the germline V gene (reference sequence). Trimming cost V 7 bases and J 2 bases; bases outside gene matches: 7. The CDR3 has 14 amino acids. Written as DNA, the CDR3 is TGTGCCAGCAACTACCGGGACAGACAAGAGACCCAGTACTTC. Amino acids: CASNYRDRQETQYF.

This clonotype was detected a few times. V and J are TRBV6-5 and TRBJ1-5, with D unclear. CDR3 length equals 15 residues. Germline V CDR1 and CDR2: MNHEY, SVGAGI. Trimming stripped 2 bases from V and 1 base from J, with 9 bases between. DNA of the CDR3: TGTGCCAGCAGTTACCAAAAGGGCAGCAATCAGCCCCAGCATTTT. It yields the protein CASSYQKGSNQPQHF.

The rearrangement links TRBV4-2 to TRBJ2-4; TRBD2 agrees at 12 bases. Germline values: CDR1 LGHNA, CDR2 YNFKEQ. The CDR3 has 17 residues. After removal of 4 bases from V and 1 base from J, the junction contained 5 bases not matched to a gene. Here the CDR3 reads CASSLQLAGGAKNIQYF. The CDR3 coding sequence is TGTGCCAGCAGCCTCCAACTAGCGGGAGGCGCCAAAAACATTCAGTACTTC.

This clonotype turned up a few times. The chain uses TRBV2 and TRBJ2-5, with a tentative D call TRBD2 (6 bases). V was clipped by 7 bases and J by 4 bases, with 7 bases between them. There are 11 residues in the CDR3. In germline, CDR1 is SNHLY, CDR2 FYNNEI. CDR3 sequence: CASKGGETQYF. CDR3 nucleotide sequence: TGTGCCAGCAAGGGAGGAGAGACCCAGTACTTC.

V and J are TRBV5-1 and TRBJ1-2, with D unresolved. From germline, CDR1 is SGHRS and CDR2 YFSETQ. The CDR3 runs to 17 residues. Trimming removed 2 bases from V and 13 bases from J, with 30 bases in between. In DNA, the CDR3 is TGCGCCAGCAGCTTTAATTCTGGTGCGTTAGCTAACTATGGCCGCACCTTC. Protein sequence: CASSFNSGALANYGRTF.